Listed here is a single T cell receptor (beta chain). The target of this receptor is not known. Base qualities were left out, and no much larger clone turns up one base away. This sample was included in a study of siplizumab effects on memory and regulatory T cells (dated by TCRdb to between 2018 and 2021). Background for the entire study: The study examined how the anti-CD2 antibody siplizumab affects alloreactive T-cell subsets in allogeneic mixed lymphocyte reactions built from human PBMCs.

Sorted unstimulated T cells and proliferating T cells recovered from mixed lymphocyte reactions underwent TCRbeta CDR3 sequencing. Fresh whole blood from fewer than 11 HLA-typed healthy donors was used as the source from which PBMCs were isolated. Inclusive of the bounding cysteine and phenylalanine, the CDR3 is 13 residues long. Just CDR3 DNA is preserved here, 39 bases in frame from base 1. The germline V gene (reference sequence) specifies LNHDA as CDR1 and SQIVND as CDR2. At the junction V is shortened by 7 bases and J by 4 bases, with 13 bases in between. Broader findings and caveats from the paper: Compared with memory T cells, unstimulated naive T cells appeared more diverse, and naive cells seemed to make a substantial contribution to the alloresponse. The suppressive function of proliferating Tregs from siplizumab cultures was not functionally confirmed. Because sequences below about 10^-5 frequency were poorly captured, only a minor fraction of alloreactive clones could be mapped to unstimulated subsets. Among mappable alloreactive CD4+ clones, the Treg-derived fraction averaged around 69% with siplizumab versus around 25% in control reactions. A naive or memory phenotype could not be assigned to roughly 80-97% of proliferating CD4+ or CD8+ clones. Siplizumab significantly lowered the cumulative frequency of alloreactive sequences that could be traced to unstimulated CD4+ memory T cells.

The method behind the library was the immunoSEQ multiplex PCR assay. Each sample had 85,000 to 100,000 TCR templates assayed by the deep sequencing platform. Genomic DNA extracted from sorted T cells was used for TCRbeta CDR3 sequencing. The paper's data handling went like this. The R programming language was used for clonal analysis of the TCRbeta CDR3 data. Unstimulated samples were compared with post-reaction CFSE-low samples to define alloreactive CD4+ and CD8+ clones. Regulatory or non-regulatory origin of alloreactive CD4+ clones was assigned by matching sequences to the sorted unstimulated Treg and non-Treg repertoires. TCRdb took over this immuneACCESS table, retaining in-frame rearrangements with V and J assigned. Such tables are incomplete; in checked studies, under half of the missing clones stem from an unresolved V gene, and the remainder is unexplained. D and trimming come from the DNA, and the V and J calls and clone size come from that table. Within this sample are approximately 84,000 clones, with approximately 95% of them counted one time only. Around 20% of the sample is taken by the ten largest.

The clonotype originates from a human donor in good health. The sample taken for sequencing was CD8+ T cells sorted from blood. This chain joins TRBV19 to TRBJ1-2, with a tentative D gene TRBD1 over 6 matching bases. The CDR3 is CASTAQGIYGYTF. The bases read TGTGCCAGTACGGCACAGGGCATCTATGGCTACACCTTC.